This T cell receptor beta chain was documented in a study of blood T cell repertoires in COVID-19. Across the study: Collection of acute and convalescent COVID-19 samples took place in the United States, Italy and Spain. From T cells, B-cell-depleted T cells, or PBMCs came the material, which was cDNA or gDNA.

There are 15 residues in the CDR3. V lost 7 bases, J lost 3 bases, and 16 bases lay in between. Germline values: CDR1 SNHLY, CDR2 FYNNEI. Per the original data handling: Reference gene primer amplification gave nucleated cell count estimates. Profiling relied on immunoSEQ multiplex PCR, and the TCRdb table lists in-frame clones only, not all of them. The V and J calls and clone size are taken from that table; D and trimming were inferred from the DNA. The repertoire has 300,000 to 400,000 clones, more than 75% of them found once; the top ten carry roughly 3.1%. The sample taken for sequencing was peripheral blood. This clonotype was sampled from a human donor in a cohort sampled during active COVID-19. This chain joins TRBV2 and TRBJ1-5; D perhaps matches TRBD1 (6 bases). Written as DNA, the CDR3 is TGTGCCAGCATGTTGGACAGCGCATACAATCAGCCCCAGCATTTT. Protein product: CASMLDSAYNQPQHF.